Below, 18 T cell receptor beta chains from the same sample are listed, as sequenced in a study of blood T cell repertoires in COVID-19. Libraries were prepared by immunoSEQ multiplex PCR; TCRdb keeps only in-frame clonotypes and omits some of them. The repertoire has about 60,000 clones, about 87% of them found once; the top ten carry 1.2% to 1.5%. Sequencing was performed on peripheral blood. The source is a man aged 55 to 70 with acute or convalescent COVID-19.

This clone was observed a single time. J is TRBJ2-7 and V is TRBV7-9; the match to TRBD2 covers 8 bases. The CDR3 has 13 amino acids. Germline V gene sequence: CDR1 SEHNR, CDR2 FQNEAQ (reference sequence). With 8 bases clipped from V and 3 bases from J, the junction kept 6 bases outside the gene matches. The CDR3 bases are TGTGCCAGCGCCGGGGGGGGCTTCTACGAGCAGTACTTC. Its protein is CASAGGGFYEQYF. The full variable domain, in which reference TRBV7-9 and TRBJ2-7 provide the parts outside the CDR3, is DTGVSQNPRHKITKRGQNVTFRCDPISEHNRLYWYRQTLGQGPEFLTYFQNEAQLEKSRLLSDRFSAERPKGSFSTLEIQRTEQGDSAMYLCASAGGGFYEQYFGPGTRLTVT.

The genes are TRBV11-3 and TRBJ2-1; 13 bases map to TRBD2. The CDR3 has 14 amino acids. Germline V lookup: CDR1 SGHNT, CDR2 YENEEA. Trimming at V came to 5 bases and at J to 9 bases, leaving 4 bases not matched to a gene. The CDR3 protein is CASSRTSGSSEQFF. CDR3 DNA sequence: TGTGCCAGCAGCCGGACTAGCGGGAGTTCTGAGCAGTTCTTC.

The chain joins TRBV19 to TRBJ2-7; TRBD2 aligns across 8 bases. Germline V gene data show CDR1 as LNHDA and CDR2 as SQIVND (reference sequence). The CDR3 totals 17 residues. The J segment lost 1 base and the V segment lost 1 base, leaving 9 bases of the junction unmatched. The CDR3 protein is CASSIGSGGAFSYEQYF. CDR3 DNA: TGTGCCAGTAGTATAGGTTCGGGAGGGGCCTTTTCCTACGAGCAGTACTTC. The entire variable domain, with the rest obtained from reference TRBV19 and TRBJ2-7, is as follows: DGGITQSPKYLFRKEGQNVTLSCEQNLNHDAMYWYRQDPGQGLRLIYYSQIVNDFQKGDIAEGYSVSREKKESFPLTVTSAQKNPTAFYLCASSIGSGGAFSYEQYFGPGTRLTVT.

The chain joins TRBV6-5 to TRBJ1-2; 7 positions agree with TRBD1. Germline V gives CDR1 MNHEY, CDR2 SVGAGI. The V and J ends lost 7 bases and 8 bases, in that order; junction bases with no gene match: 13. The CDR3 runs to 14 residues. CDR3 sequence: CASNSPTGNKGYTF. In DNA form, the CDR3 reads TGTGCCAGCAATTCCCCGACAGGGAATAAAGGCTACACCTTC.

J is TRBJ2-2 and V is TRBV6-2 or TRBV6-3, with 12 bases aligning to TRBD2. CDR1 is MNHEY and CDR2 is SVGEGT in the germline V gene. Trimming cost V 5 bases and J 4 bases; bases outside gene matches: 5. This CDR3 has 16 residues. CDR3 nucleotide sequence: TGTGCCAGCAGTAGGACTAGCGGGATTGGCACCGGGGAGCTGTTTTTT. Encoded protein: CASSRTSGIGTGELFF.

The V call is TRBV4-1, the J call TRBJ2-1; 9 bases map to TRBD1. This CDR3 spans 17 amino acids. Germline assignment: CDR1 MGHRA and CDR2 YSYEKL. J lost 2 bases, V lost 1 base, and 6 bases had no gene match. This CDR3 is CASSQGNHRGPYNEQFF. The CDR3 DNA sequence: TGCGCCAGCAGCCAAGGGAACCACAGGGGGCCCTACAATGAGCAGTTCTTC.

The chain combines TRBV2 with TRBJ2-2; D gene uncertain. The V and J ends lost 4 bases and 6 bases respectively, with 9 bases between them. Germline CDR1 reads SNHLY; CDR2 reads FYNNEI. CDR3 length: 13 amino acids. The CDR3 loop reads CASSGAAAGELFF. CDR3 sequence (DNA): TGTGCCAGCAGTGGAGCAGCCGCCGGGGAGCTGTTTTTT.

The chain uses TRBV4-2 and TRBJ2-7; a possible D gene is TRBD1 (7 bases). This CDR3 has 14 amino acids. V was clipped by 3 bases and J by 4 bases, with 13 bases between them. Germline V gives CDR1 LGHNA, CDR2 YNFKEQ. CDR3 sequence (DNA): TGTGCCAGCAGCCAGGCGCGGGACAGATACGAGCAGTACTTC. Its protein is CASSQARDRYEQYF.

V usage is TRBV27 and J usage is TRBJ1-3, with D unclear. This CDR3 comprises 13 residues. Germline V gene sequence: CDR1 MNHEY, CDR2 SMNVEV (reference sequence). V was pared by 4 bases and J by 4 bases, with 8 bases between. The CDR3 nucleotides read TGTGCCAGCAGTTCAAAACAGGGAAACACCATATATTTT. Translated: CASSSKQGNTIYF.

This chain links TRBV30 with TRBJ1-1; D is unresolved. The CDR3 loop spans 11 amino acids. Germline CDR1 and CDR2: GTSNPN and SVGIG (reference sequence). V was trimmed by 2 bases and J by 7 bases, leaving 8 bases between them. The DNA of the CDR3 is TGTGCCTGGAGTTTGGCAGGTGAAGCTTTCTTT. Amino acids: CAWSLAGEAFF.

This chain uses TRBV7-2 with TRBJ2-1; D not resolved. The CDR3 is 14 residues long. Germline V lookup: CDR1 SGHTA, CDR2 FQGNSA. V was pared by 3 bases and J by 5 bases, with 11 bases between. CDR3 protein: CASSFVSTNNEQFF. CDR3 coding DNA: TGTGCCAGCAGCTTTGTTAGTACCAACAATGAGCAGTTCTTC.

This clone was observed a few times. The chain uses TRBV4-3 and TRBJ1-2; unclear D gene. The length of the CDR3 is 17 residues. V lost 0 bases, J lost 8 bases, and 22 bases lay in between. The germline V gene has CDR1 LGHNA and CDR2 YSLEER. CDR3 region: CASSQDLARVPAEGYTF. The DNA of the CDR3 is TGCGCCAGCAGCCAAGATCTTGCCCGGGTTCCAGCGGAGGGCTACACCTTC.

The count of this clone is one. This sequence joins TRBV9 and TRBJ2-2; 11 bases match TRBD2. The germline V gene encodes CDR1 SGDLS and CDR2 YYNGEE. The CDR3 runs 17 residues. V lost 4 bases to trimming and J lost 1 base; unmatched junction nucleotides: 6. CDR3 protein: CASSPRLAGLNTGELFF. The CDR3 DNA follows: TGTGCCAGCAGCCCACGACTAGCGGGGTTGAACACCGGGGAGCTGTTTTTT.

The chain carries TRBV5-8 and TRBJ1-4, with 9 bases lining up with TRBD1. In germline, CDR1 is SGHTS, CDR2 YDEGEE. The V segment lost 0 bases and the J segment 5 bases; nucleotides outside the gene matches: 2. This CDR3 region has 15 residues. The CDR3 nucleotides are TGTGCCAGCAGCTTGGGGGGACAGGGAAATGAAAAACTGTTTTTT. Encoded protein: CASSLGGQGNEKLFF.

This chain joins TRBV12-3 or TRBV12-4 and TRBJ1-2; D remains ambiguous. CDR3 size: 13 residues. The V end was cut by 3 bases, the J end by 7 bases, with 12 bases between. The CDR3 is CASSLGSAFGYTF. The CDR3 nucleotides are TGTGCCAGCAGTTTGGGCTCTGCGTTTGGCTACACCTTC.

The chain recombines TRBV14 with TRBJ1-6, with D perhaps matching TRBD1 (5 bases). Germline CDR1 is SGHDN and CDR2 is FVKESK. Trimming took 1 base from V and 5 from J, leaving 9 bases between them. This CDR3 has 15 amino acids. The CDR3 DNA reads as TGTGCCAGCAGCCAAGCGGGACTGAATAATTCACCCCTCCACTTT. Amino acid sequence: CASSQAGLNNSPLHF.

The V call is TRBV6-2 or TRBV6-3, the J call TRBJ2-1; 15 bases align to TRBD2. The CDR3 spans 19 residues. Germline trimming cut 0 bases from V and 9 bases from J; bases unmatched to any gene: 12. Germline CDR1 and CDR2: MNHEY and SVGEGT. This chain's CDR3 is CASSYSTKRTSGRGAEQFF. In nucleotides, the CDR3 is TGTGCCAGCAGTTACTCGACCAAACGGACTAGCGGGAGGGGGGCTGAGCAGTTCTTC.

The gene calls are TRBV19 and TRBJ2-1, with 8 bases lining up with TRBD2. There are 15 residues in the CDR3. CDR1 is LNHDA and CDR2 is SQIVND in the germline V gene (reference sequence). V was pared by 10 bases and J by 0 bases, with 8 bases of the junction left unmatched. CDR3 sequence reads: CATAQLAVSYNEQFF. Written as DNA, the CDR3 is TGTGCCACAGCCCAACTAGCGGTCTCCTACAATGAGCAGTTCTTC.